This T cell receptor beta chain emerged from a study of regulatory T cells in long-lasting Graves disease. The CDR3 totals 12 residues. From germline, CDR1 is SEHNR and CDR2 FQNEAQ (reference sequence). V was clipped by 3 bases and J by 7 bases, with 4 bases between them. This clonotype was recorded at least ten times. In building TCR beta libraries, iRepertoire HTBI primers were used together with Arm-PCR of CDR3 regions. TCRdb called the multiplex PCR reads again in MiXCR, with one record for every CDR3 protein. The top ten clones hold approximately 9% of a sample with about 500,000 distinct CDR3 sequences, 12% of them seen once. The sample's time point: newly diagnosed GD, antithyroid drugs for less than 3 months. Construction of the TCR library relied on RNA isolated from PBMCs. A further study also used this sample, focusing on T cells in Graves' hyperthyroidism and ophthalmopathy.

This TCR was recovered from a woman aged 30 to 39 with Graves disease. The chain combines TRBV7-9 with TRBJ1-6; D unclear. This material consisted of peripheral blood mononuclear cells (PBMCs), taken at new diagnosis, from a patient treated with antithyroid drugs. CDR3 in amino acids: CASSFSNSPLHF. The CDR3 DNA reads as TGTGCCAGCAGCTTCTCCAATTCACCCCTCCACTTT.